The 12 T cell receptor beta chains in this list originate from one sample, sequenced in a study of CD8+ T cells in alopecia areata. Reverse transcribed after extraction, RNA yielded cDNA as the sequencing template. Assay used: immunoSEQ multiplex PCR; TCRdb lists only in-frame clones, some missing. Of approximately 180,000 clones listed, less than 65% are singletons. Treatment described: oral pan-JAK inhibitor, 5-10 mg twice daily. The sample here was CD4+ T cells sorted from blood, taken at week 24, from a patient treated with tofacitinib. These receptors were taken from a human donor with alopecia areata.

This clone appeared once. This chain links TRBV5-1 with TRBJ2-1, with a tentative D call TRBD2 (5 bases). V was clipped by 6 bases and J by 13 bases, with 20 bases between them. The germline CDR1 and CDR2 sequences are SGHRS and YFSETQ. This CDR3 is built from 13 residues. CDR3 sequence reads: CASNTRGDDRQFF. The CDR3 DNA reads as TGCGCCAGCAATACACGGGGTGATGATAGACAGTTCTTC.

This clone has more than one count but fewer than ten. The gene calls are TRBV20-1 and TRBJ2-4, with no clear D. The V gene lost 5 bases and the J gene lost 8 bases, with 10 bases spanning the gap. This CDR3 has 11 amino acids. CDR1 and CDR2 (germline): DFQATT, SNEGSKA (reference sequence). The DNA for the CDR3 is TGCAGTGCTTATGGAGACTACATTCAGTACTTC. The encoded protein is CSAYGDYIQYF.

This clone was found a few times. Other DNA sequences in this specimen translate into the identical CDR3. The CDR3 is CAWSLLSYEQYF. CDR3 coding DNA: TGTGCCTGGAGCCTTCTGTCCTACGAGCAGTACTTC. This chain links TRBV30 with TRBJ2-7; D uncertain. V was shortened by 3 bases and J by 1 base, with 7 bases between the two germline ends. There are 12 residues in the CDR3. Germline CDR1 and CDR2: GTSNPN and SVGIG (reference sequence).

The sample holds one count of this clone. The V gene is TRBV28, the J gene TRBJ1-2, with D tentatively TRBD1 (5 bases). From germline, CDR1 is MDHEN and CDR2 SYDVKM. The CDR3 is made up of 13 amino acids. V dropped 6 bases and J dropped 7 bases, with 15 bases sitting between them. The CDR3 sequence: CASSQDKGRGYTF. The CDR3 DNA sequence: TGTGCCAGCAGCCAGGACAAGGGTCGTGGCTACACCTTC.

V gene TRBV29-1 combines with J gene TRBJ2-1; TRBD2 matches at 11 bases. Germline loops: CDR1 SQVTM, CDR2 ANQGSEA. The J segment lost 5 bases and the V segment lost 0 bases, leaving 3 bases of the junction unmatched. The CDR3 is 15 residues long. The CDR3 coding sequence is TGCAGCGTTGAAGACGGGACTAGCGGAGACAATGAGCAGTTCTTC. Residues: CSVEDGTSGDNEQFF.

This clone turned up a few times. The J gene is TRBJ1-2, the V gene TRBV5-1, with TRBD1 identical over 7 bases. This CDR3 contains 15 residues. CDR1 and CDR2 (germline): SGHRS, YFSETQ. V lost 0 bases to trimming and J lost 6 bases; unmatched junction nucleotides: 8. The CDR3 loop is CASSLGGQTFDGYTF. The CDR3 DNA reads TGCGCCAGCAGCTTGGGGGGACAGACGTTCGATGGCTACACCTTC. Looking up the rest from reference TRBV5-1 and TRBJ1-2 gives the full variable domain: KAGVTQTPRYLIKTRGQQVTLSCSPISGHRSVSWYQQTPGQGLQFLFEYFSETQRNKGNFPGRFSGRQFSNSRSEMNVSTLELGDSALYLCASSLGGQTFDGYTFGSGTRLTVV.

J is TRBJ1-2 and V is TRBV5-6; perhaps TRBD1 as D (6 bases). V was cut by 3 bases and J by 2 bases, with 14 bases left in between. The CDR3 covers 15 residues. Per the germline V gene, CDR1 is SGHDT and CDR2 is YYEEEE. CDR3 sequence: CASSSRDTENYGYTF. For the CDR3, the DNA is TGTGCCAGCAGCTCCCGGGACACAGAAAACTATGGCTACACCTTC.

Ten or more counts support this clone. The chain couples TRBV7-2 to TRBJ2-2; no reliable D call. The germline V gene has CDR1 SGHTA and CDR2 FQGNSA. This CDR3 comprises 13 residues. V was cut by 5 bases and J by 4 bases, with 8 bases left in between. The CDR3 loop is CASSPYFTGELFF. The CDR3 nucleotides are TGTGCCAGCAGCCCCTATTTCACCGGGGAGCTGTTTTTT.

The V and J genes are TRBV29-1 and TRBJ2-1; the D gene is possibly TRBD1 (5 bases). Trimming took 7 bases from V and 6 from J, leaving 10 bases between them. The CDR3 has 11 amino acids. Germline V CDR1 and CDR2: SQVTM, ANQGSEA. CDR3: CSGGQSNEQFF. DNA of the CDR3: TGCAGCGGGGGCCAGAGCAATGAGCAGTTCTTC.

There are a few counts of this clone. V usage is TRBV6-6 and J usage is TRBJ1-5, with a weak D call TRBD1 (5 bases). The CDR3 consists of 16 residues. Trimming removed 8 bases at V and 2 bases at J, with 19 bases between. In germline, CDR1 is MNHNY, CDR2 SVGAGI (reference sequence). The CDR3 loop reads CASAPGWDLGNQPQHF. CDR3 nucleotides: TGTGCCAGCGCGCCAGGGTGGGATTTGGGCAATCAGCCCCAGCATTTT.

This chain connects TRBV30 to TRBJ2-7, with D possibly called TRBD1 or TRBD2 (5 bases each). The CDR3 has 13 residues. V lost 4 bases to trimming and J lost 5 bases, with 15 bases between them. Germline V gives CDR1 GTSNPN, CDR2 SVGIG (reference sequence). CDR3 amino acids: CAWMVNGAHEQYF. In DNA, the CDR3 is TGTGCCTGGATGGTGAACGGGGCCCACGAGCAGTACTTC. Full variable domain (missing parts from reference TRBV30 and TRBJ2-7): SQTIHQWPATLVQPVGSPLSLECTVEGTSNPNLYWYRQAAGRGLQLLFYSVGIGQISSEVPQNLSASRPQDRQFILSSKKLLLSDSGFYLCAWMVNGAHEQYFGPGTRLTVT.

The gene calls are TRBV4-1 and TRBJ2-1, with D possibly TRBD2 on 6 matching bases. V lost 0 bases and J lost 4, with 13 bases in between. In germline, CDR1 is MGHRA, CDR2 YSYEKL. This CDR3 has 16 residues. Here the CDR3 DNA reads TGCGCCAGCAGCCAAGATTTCGACGGGAGATACAATGAGCAGTTCTTC. Translation gives CASSQDFDGRYNEQFF.